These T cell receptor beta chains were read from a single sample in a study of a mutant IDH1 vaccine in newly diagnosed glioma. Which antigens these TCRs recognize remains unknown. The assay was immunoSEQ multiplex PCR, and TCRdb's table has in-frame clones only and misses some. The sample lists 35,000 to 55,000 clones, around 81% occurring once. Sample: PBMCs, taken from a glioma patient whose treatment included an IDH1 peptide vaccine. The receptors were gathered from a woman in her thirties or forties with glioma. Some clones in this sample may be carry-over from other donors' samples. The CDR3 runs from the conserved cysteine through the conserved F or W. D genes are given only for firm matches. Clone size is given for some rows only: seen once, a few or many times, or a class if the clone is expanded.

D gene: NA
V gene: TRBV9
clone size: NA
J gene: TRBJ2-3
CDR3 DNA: TGTGCCAGCAGCGGAGATACGCAGTATTTT
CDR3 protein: CASSGDTQYF

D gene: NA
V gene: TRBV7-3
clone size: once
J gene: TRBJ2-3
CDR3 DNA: TGTGCCAGCAGGGGGGGGCCCCTCACAGATACGCAGTATTTT
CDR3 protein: CASRGGPLTDTQYF

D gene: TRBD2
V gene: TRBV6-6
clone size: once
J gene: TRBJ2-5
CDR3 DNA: TGTGCCAGCAGTTACAACGGGGGGGCTGAGACCCAGTACTTC
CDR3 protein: CASSYNGGAETQYF

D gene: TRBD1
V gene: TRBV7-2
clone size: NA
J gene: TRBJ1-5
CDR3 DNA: TGTGCCAGCAGAGGGACAGGGGGCGCGGGTCAGCCCCAGCATTTT
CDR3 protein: CASRGTGGAGQPQHF

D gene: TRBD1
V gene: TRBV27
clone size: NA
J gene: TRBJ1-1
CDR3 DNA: TGTGCCAGCAGTTGGGGACAGGGGAACACTGAAGCTTTCTTT
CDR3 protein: CASSWGQGNTEAFF

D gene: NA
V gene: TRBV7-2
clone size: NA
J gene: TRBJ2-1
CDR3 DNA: TGTGCCAGCAGCCGCTCGAGTATTTTGTTGTCCTACAATGAGCAGTTCTTC
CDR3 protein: CASSRSSILLSYNEQFF

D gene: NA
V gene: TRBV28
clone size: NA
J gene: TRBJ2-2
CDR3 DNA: TGTGCCAGCAGCCTAGAGGGAGGGGGTACCGGGGAGCTGTTTTTT
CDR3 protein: CASSLEGGGTGELFF

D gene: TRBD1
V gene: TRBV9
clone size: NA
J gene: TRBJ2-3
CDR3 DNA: TGTGCCAGCGCCCCGGGACAGGGGACGGATACGCAGTATTTT
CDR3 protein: CASAPGQGTDTQYF

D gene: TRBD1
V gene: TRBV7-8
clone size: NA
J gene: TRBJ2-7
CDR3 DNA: TGTGCCAGCAGCGAGGACAGGGCAGCCATCGAGCAGTACTTC
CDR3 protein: CASSEDRAAIEQYF

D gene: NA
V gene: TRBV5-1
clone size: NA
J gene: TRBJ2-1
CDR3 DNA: TGCGCCAGCAAGGAAGGCGTGAATGAGCAGTTCTTC
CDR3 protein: CASKEGVNEQFF

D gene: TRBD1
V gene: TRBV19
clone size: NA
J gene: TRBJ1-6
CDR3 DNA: TGTGCCAGTAGTATCGGGACAGGGGTTTCACCCCTCCACTTT
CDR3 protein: CASSIGTGVSPLHF

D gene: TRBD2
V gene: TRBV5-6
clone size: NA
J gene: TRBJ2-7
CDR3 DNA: TGTGCCAGCAGCCCGACGGGACTAGCGGGATCCGGCTACGAGCAGTACTTC
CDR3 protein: CASSPTGLAGSGYEQYF

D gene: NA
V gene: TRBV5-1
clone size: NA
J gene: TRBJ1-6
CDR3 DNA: TGCGCCAGCAGCTTGGACCAGATTGGACCCGAAGACACCCTCCACTTT
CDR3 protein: CASSLDQIGPEDTLHF

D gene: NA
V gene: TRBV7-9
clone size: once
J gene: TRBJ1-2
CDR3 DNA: TGTGCCAGCAGCCGAATCCTCATGTCTCCCGGGGACTATGGCTACACCTTC
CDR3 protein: CASSRILMSPGDYGYTF

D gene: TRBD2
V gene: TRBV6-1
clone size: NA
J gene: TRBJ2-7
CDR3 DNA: TGTGCCAGCAGTGGATGGGGATCTAGCGGGCTACTTTCCTACGAGCAGTACTTC
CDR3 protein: CASSGWGSSGLLSYEQYF

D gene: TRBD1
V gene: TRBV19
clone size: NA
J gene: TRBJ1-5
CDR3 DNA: TGTGCCAGTAGTGCGTCCGGGACAGGGGATTATCAGCCCCAGCATTTT
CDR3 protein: CASSASGTGDYQPQHF

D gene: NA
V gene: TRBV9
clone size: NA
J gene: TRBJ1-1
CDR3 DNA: TGTGCCAGCAGCGTAGCCCCGGCGGGGGGCGTCGGCACTGAAGCTTTCTTT
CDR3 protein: CASSVAPAGGVGTEAFF

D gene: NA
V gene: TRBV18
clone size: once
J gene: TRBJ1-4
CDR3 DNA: TGTGCCAGCTCACTCGGCAGGACTGAAAAACTGTTTTTT
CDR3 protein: CASSLGRTEKLFF

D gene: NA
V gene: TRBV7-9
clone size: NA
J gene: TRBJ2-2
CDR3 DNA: TGTGCCAGCATCCGGACAGAGAGCACCGGGGAGCTGTTTTTT
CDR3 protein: CASIRTESTGELFF

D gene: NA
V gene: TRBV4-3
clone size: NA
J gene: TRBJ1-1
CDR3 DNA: TGCGCCAGCAGCCGGGGGCGCCTGGACACTGAAGCTTTCTTT
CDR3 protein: CASSRGRLDTEAFF

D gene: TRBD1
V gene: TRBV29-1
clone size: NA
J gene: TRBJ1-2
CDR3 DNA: TGCAGCGTTGAATCGGGACAGGGCTCTGGCTACACCTTC
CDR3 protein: CSVESGQGSGYTF

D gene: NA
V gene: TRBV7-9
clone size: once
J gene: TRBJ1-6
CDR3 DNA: TGTGCCAGCAGCTTAGAGGGTTGGAATTCACCCCTCCACTTT
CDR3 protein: CASSLEGWNSPLHF

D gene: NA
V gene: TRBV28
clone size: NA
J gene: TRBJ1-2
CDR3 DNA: TGTGCCAGCAGCACCCTAGGTGAAGTGTACACCTTC
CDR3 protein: CASSTLGEVYTF

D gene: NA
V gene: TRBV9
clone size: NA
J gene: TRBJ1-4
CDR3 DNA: TGTGCCAGCACCCCGGGCCCCACTAATGAAAAACTGTTTTTT
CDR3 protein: CASTPGPTNEKLFF

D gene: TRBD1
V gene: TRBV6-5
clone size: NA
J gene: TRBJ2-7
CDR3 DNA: TGTGCCAGCAGGCCCCGACAGGGGGCCTACGAGCAGTACTTC
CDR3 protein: CASRPRQGAYEQYF

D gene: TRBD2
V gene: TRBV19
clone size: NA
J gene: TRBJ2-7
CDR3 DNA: TGTGCCAGTCGACTAGCGGGGGGCCAGTACTACGAGCAGTACTTC
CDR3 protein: CASRLAGGQYYEQYF

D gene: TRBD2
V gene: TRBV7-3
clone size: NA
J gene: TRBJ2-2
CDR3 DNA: TGTGCCAGCAGCTCGCGGGGGGCAACGAACACCGGGGAGCTGTTTTTT
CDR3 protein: CASSSRGATNTGELFF

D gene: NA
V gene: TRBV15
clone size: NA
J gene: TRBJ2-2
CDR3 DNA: TGTGCCACCTACGACAGGCACCGCGCGAACACCGGGGAGCTGTTTTTT
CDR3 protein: CATYDRHRANTGELFF

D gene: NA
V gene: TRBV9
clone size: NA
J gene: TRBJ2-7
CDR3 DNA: TGTGCCAGCAGCCCCGGAGGACAGATTAACGAGCAGTACTTC
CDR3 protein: CASSPGGQINEQYF

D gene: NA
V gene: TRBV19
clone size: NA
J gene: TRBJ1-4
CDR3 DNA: TGTGCCAGTATTGAAGGCCCCGTCGGTGAAAAACTGTTTTTT
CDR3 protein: CASIEGPVGEKLFF

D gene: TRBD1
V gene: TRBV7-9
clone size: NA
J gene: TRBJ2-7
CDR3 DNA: TGTGCCAGCAGCCCACCGGACAGGGATCCCCGGCGGGAGCAGTACTTC
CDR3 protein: CASSPPDRDPRREQYF

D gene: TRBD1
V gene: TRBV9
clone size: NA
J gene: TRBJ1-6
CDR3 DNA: TGTGCCAGCAGCACCCGGACAGGGGAGAATTCACCCCTCCACTTT
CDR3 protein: CASSTRTGENSPLHF

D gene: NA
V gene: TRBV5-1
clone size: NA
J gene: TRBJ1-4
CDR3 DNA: TGCGCCAGCAGCCCCAGCCCGGGTGAAAAACTGTTTTTT
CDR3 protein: CASSPSPGEKLFF

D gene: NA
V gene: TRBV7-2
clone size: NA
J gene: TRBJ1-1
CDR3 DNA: TGTGCCAGCAGCTTAGACGGTGGGGCGCGAAGAGCTTTCTTT
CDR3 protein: CASSLDGGARRAFF

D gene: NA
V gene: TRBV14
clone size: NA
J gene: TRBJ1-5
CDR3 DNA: TGTGCCAGCAGCCAAGATTTGAGTCAGCCCCAGCATTTT
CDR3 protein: CASSQDLSQPQHF

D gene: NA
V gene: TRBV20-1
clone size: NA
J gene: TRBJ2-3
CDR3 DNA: TGCAGTGCCCAGAGGGTCGATACGCAGTATTTT
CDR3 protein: CSAQRVDTQYF

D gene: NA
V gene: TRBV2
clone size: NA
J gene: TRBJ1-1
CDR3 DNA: TGTGCCAGCAGTGTGAGCCCCGTCACTGAAGCTTTCTTT
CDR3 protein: CASSVSPVTEAFF

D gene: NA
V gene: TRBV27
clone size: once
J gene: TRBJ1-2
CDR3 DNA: TGTGCCAGCAGTTTTAGGGGGTACTATGGCTACACCTTC
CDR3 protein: CASSFRGYYGYTF

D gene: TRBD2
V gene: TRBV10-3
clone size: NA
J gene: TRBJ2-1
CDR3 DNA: TGTGCCTCGGGGCTAGCGGGGGATGCCCCGTTCTTC
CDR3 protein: CASGLAGDAPFF

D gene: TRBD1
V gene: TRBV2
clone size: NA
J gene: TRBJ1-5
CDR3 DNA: TGTGCCAGCAGGGGGGACAGGGGGTATAGCAATCAGCCCCAGCATTTT
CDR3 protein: CASRGDRGYSNQPQHF